The rows below give T cell receptor beta chains drawn from one sample of a study of OX40 agonist ivuxolimab in advanced cancers. Clones were sequenced by immunoSEQ multiplex PCR, and TCRdb holds only the in-frame ones, with some missing. The sample lists around 150,000 clones, roughly nine tenths occurring once. Sequencing used CD4+ or CD8+ T cells sorted from blood, obtained in a trial of the OX40 agonist ivuxolimab. The source is an adult with an advanced solid tumor such as melanoma, head and neck, liver or kidney cancer. Both conserved end residues are part of each CDR3. The D gene is left open where the match is weak. Size is stated for part of the rows, as once, few or many counts, or as a class when the clone is expanded.

D,V,J,size,CDR3,DNA
.,TRBV18,TRBJ1-1,once,CASSPAQGTEAFF,TGTGCCAGCTCACCCGCACAGGGAACTGAAGCTTTCTTT
.,TRBV9,TRBJ2-1,.,CASSVDYNEQFF,TGTGCCAGCAGCGTAGATTACAATGAGCAGTTCTTC
.,TRBV27,TRBJ1-1,.,CASSFSGLGGTEAFF,TGTGCCAGCAGTTTCTCCGGGTTGGGGGGCACTGAAGCTTTCTTT
.,TRBV27,TRBJ1-3,.,CASSLRGSGNTIYF,TGTGCCAGCAGTTTACGGGGGTCTGGAAACACCATATATTTT
TRBD1,TRBV29-1,TRBJ1-5,.,CSVAGTGESQPQHF,TGCAGCGTGGCCGGGACAGGGGAGAGTCAGCCCCAGCATTTT
.,TRBV27,TRBJ1-1,.,CASSRSARGTEAFF,TGTGCCAGCAGTCGATCGGCACGGGGAACTGAAGCTTTCTTT
.,TRBV7-2,TRBJ2-7,.,CASSLGQEDEQYF,TGTGCCAGCAGCTTAGGGCAGGAAGACGAGCAGTACTTC
.,TRBV19,TRBJ2-2,.,CASSISRNTGELFF,TGTGCCAGTAGTATATCTAGGAACACCGGGGAGCTGTTTTTT
.,TRBV9,TRBJ2-1,.,CASSVGPGYNEQFF,TGTGCCAGCAGCGTAGGCCCAGGGTACAATGAGCAGTTCTTC
TRBD2,TRBV10-1,TRBJ2-1,.,CASSSGTSGSNEQFF,TGCGCCAGCAGTTCCGGGACTAGCGGGAGTAATGAGCAGTTCTTC
.,TRBV15,TRBJ1-5,once,CATSSTYQPQHF,TGTGCCACCAGCAGTACTTATCAGCCCCAGCATTTT
TRBD2,TRBV7-9,TRBJ2-5,.,CASSVTSGRGETQYF,TGTGCCAGCAGCGTAACTAGCGGGAGGGGGGAGACCCAGTACTTC
.,TRBV6-1,TRBJ2-6,once,CASRASGANVLTF,TGTGCCAGCAGAGCATCTGGGGCCAACGTCCTGACTTTC
.,TRBV9,TRBJ2-1,.,CASSVVGGADEQFF,TGTGCCAGCAGCGTAGTGGGGGGCGCGGATGAGCAGTTCTTC
.,TRBV5-4,TRBJ2-3,.,CASSWAQGSGTDTQYF,TGTGCCAGCAGTTGGGCACAGGGTTCGGGCACAGATACGCAGTATTTT
.,TRBV12-5,TRBJ1-1,.,CASGLVQNTEAFF,TGTGCTAGTGGTTTGGTTCAGAACACTGAAGCTTTCTTT
TRBD1,TRBV6-5,TRBJ2-3,.,CASRTGTDAQYF,TGTGCCAGCAGAACAGGGACAGATGCGCAGTATTTT
.,TRBV7-3,TRBJ2-3,.,CASTTPGRDTQYF,TGTGCCAGCACCACTCCGGGGAGGGATACGCAGTATTTT
.,TRBV5-1,TRBJ2-2,.,CASKYEGVRTGELFF,TGCGCCAGCAAGTATGAAGGGGTCAGGACCGGGGAGCTGTTTTTT
TRBD1,TRBV19,TRBJ1-2,.,CASSKPGQFDYGYTF,TGTGCCAGTAGTAAACCGGGACAGTTCGACTATGGCTACACCTTC
.,TRBV7-2,TRBJ2-5,.,CASSLEAQLRAQYF,TGTGCCAGCAGCTTAGAGGCCCAACTTAGGGCCCAGTACTTC
.,TRBV2,TRBJ1-1,.,CASTLQGNTEAFF,TGTGCCAGCACCCTACAGGGGAACACTGAAGCTTTCTTT
.,TRBV6-6,TRBJ1-1,.,CASSYGGVNTEAFF,TGTGCCAGCAGTTACGGTGGGGTGAACACTGAAGCTTTCTTT
.,TRBV10-3,TRBJ2-1,.,CAISESGGQNYNEQFF,TGTGCCATCAGTGAGTCGGGGGGACAGAACTACAATGAGCAGTTCTTC
TRBD1,TRBV13,TRBJ2-3,.,CASSLRGHGTDTQYF,TGTGCCAGCAGCCTCAGGGGGCACGGGACAGATACGCAGTATTTT
TRBD1,TRBV15,TRBJ1-1,.,CATSRDRGQGNTEAFF,TGTGCCACCAGCAGGGACAGGGGGCAAGGAAACACTGAAGCTTTCTTT
TRBD1,TRBV11-3,TRBJ1-1,.,CASSYSGGMNTEAFF,TGTGCCAGCAGCTATTCAGGGGGCATGAACACTGAAGCTTTCTTT
.,TRBV5-1,TRBJ2-2,.,CASSLGSGLDTGELFF,TGCGCCAGCAGCTTGGGTTCGGGTCTGGACACCGGGGAGCTGTTTTTT
.,TRBV14,TRBJ2-7,.,CASSPIQGPYEQYF,TGTGCCAGCAGCCCTATTCAGGGACCTTACGAGCAGTACTTC
TRBD2,TRBV18,TRBJ2-1,.,CASSPVPGLAGGLYNEQFF,TGTGCCAGCTCACCCGTCCCGGGACTAGCGGGAGGGCTCTACAATGAGCAGTTCTTC
.,TRBV2,TRBJ1-4,few,CASSEWGETAYNEKLFF,TGTGCCAGCAGTGAATGGGGAGAGACAGCCTATAATGAAAAACTGTTTTTT
.,TRBV6-5,TRBJ2-5,.,CASGAVLKTQYF,TGTGCCAGCGGAGCGGTTCTGAAGACCCAGTACTTC
.,TRBV5-4,TRBJ2-1,.,CASSSVINEQFF,TGTGCCAGCAGCTCCGTCATCAATGAGCAGTTCTTC
TRBD1,TRBV9,TRBJ2-7,.,CASSARQGAREQYF,TGTGCCAGCAGCGCCCGACAGGGAGCGAGAGAGCAGTACTTC
.,TRBV2,TRBJ2-7,.,CASSAETPIRGYEQYF,TGTGCCAGCAGTGCTGAGACACCTATTAGGGGCTACGAGCAGTACTTC
.,TRBV7-2,TRBJ2-7,.,CASSFTSPSEQYF,TGTGCCAGCAGCTTCACATCCCCCTCCGAGCAGTACTTC
.,TRBV6-5,TRBJ1-6,.,CASSRPGSPLHF,TGTGCCAGCAGTCGCCCGGGTTCACCCCTCCACTTT
.,TRBV19,TRBJ2-1,.,CASRIGGGVHNEQFF,TGTGCCAGTAGAATAGGTGGCGGAGTTCACAATGAGCAGTTCTTC
.,TRBV7-9,TRBJ1-1,.,CASSLQGGMNTEAFF,TGTGCCAGCAGCTTACAGGGAGGCATGAACACTGAAGCTTTCTTT
.,TRBV7-2,TRBJ2-1,.,CASSFYRNNEQFF,TGTGCCAGCAGCTTCTACAGAAACAATGAGCAGTTCTTC
.,TRBV28,TRBJ2-6,.,CASRVGTTNVLTF,TGTGCCAGCAGGGTGGGCACGACCAACGTCCTGACTTTC
.,TRBV28,TRBJ2-7,.,CASMTAPYEQYF,TGTGCCAGCATGACCGCCCCCTACGAGCAGTACTTC